The T cell receptor (beta chain) under discussion was sequenced for a study of radiotherapy plus CTLA-4 blockade in lung cancer. For the study at large: Objective response was observed in roughly a sixth of patients, and disease control in less than 35%.

Assay used: immunoSEQ multiplex PCR; TCRdb lists only in-frame clones, some missing. Counted here are tens of thousands of clones, over 70% occurring once; the ten biggest clones make up roughly 4%. Study-level points and caveats: The best predictor of response was reported to be early blood T cell clone dynamics, with interferon-beta.

As concerns this clone: As yet, its antigen is unknown.

The sample consisted of peripheral blood, taken from a patient treated with radiotherapy plus ipilimumab. The clonotype comes from a human donor with non-small cell lung cancer who had a partial response to radiotherapy plus ipilimumab.

Written as DNA, the CDR3 is TGTGCCAGCAGCGCCACAGGGAGGGTCTCCTATGGCTACACCTTC. Encoded protein: CASSATGRVSYGYTF. J is TRBJ1-2 and V is TRBV9; D possibly corresponds to TRBD1 (6 bases). With 3 bases removed from V and 4 bases from J, the gap between germline ends came to 16 bases. This CDR3 has 15 residues. CDR1 and CDR2 from the germline V gene are SGDLS and YYNGEE. Full variable domain (rest looked up from reference TRBV9 and TRBJ1-2): DSGVTQTPKHLITATGQRVTLRCSPRSGDLSVYWYQQSLDQGLQFLIQYYNGEERAKGNILERFSAQQFPDLHSELNLSSLELGDSALYFCASSATGRVSYGYTFGSGTRLTVV.